This T cell receptor beta chain was recorded in a study of CD8+ T cells in alopecia areata. Findings and caveats of the study: Researchers reported that TCR sharing among patients proved less clear than in mice, possibly HLA-linked.

As concerns this clone: Its antigen is unidentified.

Following RNA extraction, reverse transcription yielded cDNA that acted as the sequencing template. Sequenced by immunoSEQ multiplex PCR; TCRdb stores in-frame clones only, minus some. The sample holds approximately 180,000 clones, about 66% seen once. The TCR originated in a human donor with alopecia areata. The starting material was CD8+ T cells sorted from blood, obtained at week 0.

The CDR3 protein is CASREGQGGGYTF. DNA of the CDR3: TGTGCCAGCAGGGAGGGACAGGGAGGCGGCTACACCTTC. This chain joins TRBV27 and TRBJ1-2, with 9 bases matching TRBD1. The V gene end was trimmed by 6 bases and the J gene end by 8 bases; junction bases not matched to a gene: 7. This CDR3 region has 13 residues. Germline V gene lookup returns CDR1 MNHEY and CDR2 SMNVEV (reference sequence).